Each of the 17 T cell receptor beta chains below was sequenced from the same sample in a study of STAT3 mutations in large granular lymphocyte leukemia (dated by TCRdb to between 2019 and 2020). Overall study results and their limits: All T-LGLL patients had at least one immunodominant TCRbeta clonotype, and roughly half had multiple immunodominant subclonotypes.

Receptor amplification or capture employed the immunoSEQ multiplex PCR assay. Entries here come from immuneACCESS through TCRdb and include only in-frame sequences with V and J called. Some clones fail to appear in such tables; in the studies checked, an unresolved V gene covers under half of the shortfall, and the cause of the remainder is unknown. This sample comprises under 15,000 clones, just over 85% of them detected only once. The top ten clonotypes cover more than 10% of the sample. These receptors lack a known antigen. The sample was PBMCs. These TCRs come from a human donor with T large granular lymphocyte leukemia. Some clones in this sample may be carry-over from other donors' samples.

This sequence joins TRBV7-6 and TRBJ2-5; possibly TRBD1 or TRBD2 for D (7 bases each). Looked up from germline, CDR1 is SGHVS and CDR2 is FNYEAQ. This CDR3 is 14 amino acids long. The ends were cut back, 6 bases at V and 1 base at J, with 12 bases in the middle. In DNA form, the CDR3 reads TGTGCCAGCAGATCAGGGGGGGGCCAAGAGACCCAGTACTTC. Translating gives CASRSGGGQETQYF.

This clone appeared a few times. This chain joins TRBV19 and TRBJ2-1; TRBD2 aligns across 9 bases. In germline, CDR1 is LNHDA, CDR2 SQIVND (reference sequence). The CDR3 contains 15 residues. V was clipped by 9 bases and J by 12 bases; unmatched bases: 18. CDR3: CASATSGLAYERQFF. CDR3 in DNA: TGTGCCAGCGCCACTTCGGGACTAGCCTATGAACGGCAGTTCTTC. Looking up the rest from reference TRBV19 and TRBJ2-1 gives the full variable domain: DGGITQSPKYLFRKEGQNVTLSCEQNLNHDAMYWYRQDPGQGLRLIYYSQIVNDFQKGDIAEGYSVSREKKESFPLTVTSAQKNPTAFYLCASATSGLAYERQFFGPGTRLTVL.

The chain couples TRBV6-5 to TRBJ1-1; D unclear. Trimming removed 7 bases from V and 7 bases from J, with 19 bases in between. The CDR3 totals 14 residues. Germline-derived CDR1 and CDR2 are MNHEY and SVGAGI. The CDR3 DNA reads TGTGCCAGCACCTCGGCCAAAAAAAGGAGTGAAGCTTTCTTT. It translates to CASTSAKKRSEAFF.

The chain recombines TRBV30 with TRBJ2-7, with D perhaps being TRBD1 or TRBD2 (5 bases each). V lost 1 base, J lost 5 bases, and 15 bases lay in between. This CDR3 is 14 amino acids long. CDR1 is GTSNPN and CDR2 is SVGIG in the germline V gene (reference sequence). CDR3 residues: CAWSEWGSPHEQYF. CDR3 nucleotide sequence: TGTGCCTGGAGTGAGTGGGGGAGTCCCCACGAGCAGTACTTC.

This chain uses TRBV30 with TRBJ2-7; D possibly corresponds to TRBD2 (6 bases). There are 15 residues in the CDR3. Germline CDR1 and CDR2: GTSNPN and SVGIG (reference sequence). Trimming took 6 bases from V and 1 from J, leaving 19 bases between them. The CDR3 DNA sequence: TGTGCCTGTTCCCGAAGGGGACGGGAGTCCTACGAGCAGTACTTC. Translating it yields CACSRRGRESYEQYF.

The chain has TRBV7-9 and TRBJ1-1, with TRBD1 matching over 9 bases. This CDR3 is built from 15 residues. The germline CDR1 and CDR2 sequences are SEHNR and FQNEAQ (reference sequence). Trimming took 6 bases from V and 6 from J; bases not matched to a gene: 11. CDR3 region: CASSLAGTGWSEAFF. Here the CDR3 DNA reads TGTGCCAGCAGTTTGGCCGGGACAGGGTGGTCTGAAGCTTTCTTT.

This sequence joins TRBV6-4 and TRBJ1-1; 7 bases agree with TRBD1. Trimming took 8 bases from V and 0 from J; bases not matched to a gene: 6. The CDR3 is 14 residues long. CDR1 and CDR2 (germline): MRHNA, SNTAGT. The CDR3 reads CASRDSDMNTEAFF. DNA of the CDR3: TGTGCCAGCCGGGACAGTGATATGAACACTGAAGCTTTCTTT.

CDR3 in DNA: TGTGCCAGCAGGCGACAGGGCGGGACTGAAGCTTTCTTT. The encoded protein is CASRRQGGTEAFF. The chain has TRBV6-5 and TRBJ1-1; TRBD1 matches 7 bases. Unmatched junction bases numbered 6, after V lost 6 bases and J lost 5 bases. Germline CDR1 MNHEY, CDR2 SVGAGI. The CDR3 is made up of 13 amino acids.

CDR3 nucleotides: TGTGCCAGCAGCGGGGAGGGCTCCTACGAGCAGTACTTC. Protein product: CASSGEGSYEQYF. This chain joins TRBV9 and TRBJ2-7; 7 nucleotides align to TRBD2. Germline V lookup: CDR1 SGDLS, CDR2 YYNGEE. The CDR3 is made up of 13 amino acids. The junction had 0 bases not matched to a gene; V was cut back by 3 bases and J by 0 bases.

CDR3 sequence (DNA): TGTGCCAGCAGCTCGCGCGAGGACTACTACGAGCAGTACTTC. Translating gives CASSSREDYYEQYF. The rearrangement joins TRBV7-9 to TRBJ2-7; a possible D gene is TRBD2 (6 bases). CDR1 and CDR2 from the germline V gene are SEHNR and FQNEAQ (reference sequence). The ends were cut back, 4 bases at V and 3 bases at J, with 13 bases in the middle. The CDR3 has 14 residues.

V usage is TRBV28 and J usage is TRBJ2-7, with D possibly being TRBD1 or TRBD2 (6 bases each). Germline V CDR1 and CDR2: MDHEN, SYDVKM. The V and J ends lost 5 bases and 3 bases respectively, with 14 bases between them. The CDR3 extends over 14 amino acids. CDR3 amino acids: CASSPAGHLYEQYV. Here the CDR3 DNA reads TGTGCCAGCAGTCCGGCGGGACACCTCTACGAGCAGTACGTC.

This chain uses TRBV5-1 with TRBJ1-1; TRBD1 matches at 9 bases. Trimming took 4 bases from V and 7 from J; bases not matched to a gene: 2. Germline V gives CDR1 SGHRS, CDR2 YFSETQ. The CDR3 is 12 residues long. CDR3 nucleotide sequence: TGCGCCAGCAGCCTGGGACAGGGTGAAGCTTTCTTT. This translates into CASSLGQGEAFF.

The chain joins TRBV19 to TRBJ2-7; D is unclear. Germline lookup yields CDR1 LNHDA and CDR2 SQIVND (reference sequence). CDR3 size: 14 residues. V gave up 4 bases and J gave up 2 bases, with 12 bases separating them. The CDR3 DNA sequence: TGTGCCAGTAGTACTCGGACCCGTACCTACGAGCAGTACTTC. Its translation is CASSTRTRTYEQYF.

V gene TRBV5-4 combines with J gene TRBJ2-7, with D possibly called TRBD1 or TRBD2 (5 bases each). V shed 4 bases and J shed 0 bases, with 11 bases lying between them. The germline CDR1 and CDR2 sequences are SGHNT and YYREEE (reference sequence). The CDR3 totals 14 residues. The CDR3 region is CASSAGTGSYEQYF. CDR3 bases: TGTGCCAGCAGCGCCGGGACGGGCTCCTACGAGCAGTACTTC.

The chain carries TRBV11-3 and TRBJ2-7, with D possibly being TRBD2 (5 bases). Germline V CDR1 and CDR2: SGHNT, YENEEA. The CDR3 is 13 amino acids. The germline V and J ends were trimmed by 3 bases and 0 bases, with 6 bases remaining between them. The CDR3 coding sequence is TGTGCCAGCAGCTTGGGGAGCTCCTACGAGCAGTACTTC. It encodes CASSLGSSYEQYF.

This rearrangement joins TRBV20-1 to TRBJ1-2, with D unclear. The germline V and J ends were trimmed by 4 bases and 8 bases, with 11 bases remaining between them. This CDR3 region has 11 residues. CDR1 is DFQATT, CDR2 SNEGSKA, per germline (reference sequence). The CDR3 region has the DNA TGCAGTGCTATAAACAGAGGGGGCTACACCTTC. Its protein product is CSAINRGGYTF.

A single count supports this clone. CDR3 DNA: TGTGCCAGCAGCAGACTTCGGGGACGGGGTTCCTACAATGAGCAGTTCTTC. Its protein is CASSRLRGRGSYNEQFF. The chain is built from TRBV11-1 and TRBJ2-1, with D possibly called TRBD1 or TRBD2 (5 bases each). Germline loops: CDR1 SGHAT, CDR2 FQDESV (reference sequence). This CDR3 is 17 amino acids long. Trimming cost V 5 bases and J 1 base, with 18 bases left between them.